The 7 T cell receptor beta chains below were found in one sample sequenced in a study of blood T cells in healthy people across ages. Primers used in a second PCR of about 7 to 11 cycles were a sample-barcoded 5' primer and a J-beta primer mix. TCRdb reanalysed the 5' RACE reads using MiXCR and keeps one entry per CDR3 protein. The data hold hundreds of thousands of distinct CDR3 sequences, with about 54% observed a single time. Sequenced: blood. Receptor source: a man between 60 and 75 years old in good health.

This chain connects TRBV15 to TRBJ1-1; tentatively, D is TRBD1 (6 bases). CDR1 is LNHNV, CDR2 YYDKDF, per germline (reference sequence). This CDR3 contains 12 residues. The ends were cut back, 5 bases at V and 6 bases at J, with 10 bases in the middle. The CDR3 is CATSGRTAEAFF. In nucleotides, the CDR3 is TGTGCCACCAGCGGTAGGACAGCTGAAGCTTTCTTT.

J is TRBJ1-1 and V is TRBV20-1, with D possibly matching TRBD1 (5 bases). The CDR3 is 14 amino acids. Germline CDR1 and CDR2: DFQATT and SNEGSKA (reference sequence). The V and J ends lost 5 bases and 4 bases respectively, with 17 bases between them. Here the CDR3 reads CSAGKTAMGTEAFF. In nucleotides, the CDR3 is TGCAGTGCTGGGAAGACAGCTATGGGCACTGAAGCTTTCTTT.

With respect to this clonotype: Germline is not matched at one junction end, which may reflect a read error. The V and J genes are TRBV19 and TRBJ2-5; D gene unclear. The CDR3 has 15 residues. Germline loops: CDR1 LNHDA, CDR2 SQIVND (reference sequence). The CDR3 region is CAGSIASRNGETQYF. In DNA form, the CDR3 reads TGTGCCGGTAGTATTGCGTCACGCAACGGGGAGACCCAGTACTTC.

V gene TRBV4-1 combines with J gene TRBJ2-3; 8 nucleotides agree with TRBD2. This CDR3 has 19 residues. The ends lost 1 base at V and 2 bases at J; junction bases unmatched: 14. Germline V gives CDR1 MGHRA, CDR2 YSYEKL. CDR3 nucleotides: TGCGCCAGCAGCCAAGTGGCGGGAGGTCGGAGCGGGAACACAGATACGCAGTATTTT. This gives the protein CASSQVAGGRSGNTDTQYF.

Concerning this clonotype itself: At one end, the junction sequence differs from germline, possibly due to a read error. This chain joins TRBV7-9 and TRBJ2-3; D may be TRBD2 (7 bases). Germline V gene lookup returns CDR1 SEHNR and CDR2 FQNEAQ (reference sequence). CDR3 length: 16 amino acids. The DNA for the CDR3 is TGTGCCAGCACCCACAGAGGGGGGGCCGACACAGATACGCAATATTTT. This sequence encodes CASTHRGGADTDTQYF. Together with reference TRBV7-9 and TRBJ2-3, the CDR3 gives the full variable domain: DTGVSQNPRHKITKRGQNVTFRCDPISEHNRLYWYRQTLGQGPEFLTYFQNEAQLEKSRLLSDRFSAERPKGSFSTLEIQRTEQGDSAMYLCASTHRGGADTDTQYFGPGTRLTVL.

Regarding this clonotype: A much bigger clone sits one base away, suggesting this may be a read error. J is TRBJ2-1 and V is TRBV4-2; D ambiguous. The CDR3 is 12 amino acids. Deletions cut 6 bases from V and 2 bases from J, with 5 bases between. CDR1 is LGHNA and CDR2 is YNFKEQ in the germline V gene. The CDR3 loop reads CASRGTYNEQFF. For the CDR3, the DNA is TGTGCCAGCAGGGGCACCTACAATGAGCAGTTCTTC.

The chain joins TRBV6-5 to TRBJ2-3, with 9 nucleotides matching TRBD2. This CDR3 has 17 amino acids. Germline CDR1 reads MNHEY; CDR2 reads SVGAGI. Losses at the gene ends were 2 bases for V and 4 bases for J; bases not matched to a gene: 10. The CDR3, as DNA: TGTGCCAGCAGTTACGGTCGGCGGGGGGGAGTTTCAGATACGCAGTATTTT. Encoded protein: CASSYGRRGGVSDTQYF.